This TCR beta chain was recovered during a study of blood T cell repertoires in COVID-19. The overall study: The United States, Italy and Spain were the sources of the acute and convalescent COVID-19 samples. Sources were T cells, B-cell-depleted T cells, or PBMCs; the material itself was cDNA or gDNA.

Source study methods: It was from reference gene primer amplification that nucleated cell counts were estimated. TCRdb's copy holds only in-frame clones and misses some; the assay was immunoSEQ multiplex PCR. The V and J calls and clone size are taken from that table; D and trimming were inferred from the DNA. The repertoire has tens of thousands of clones, roughly 85% of them found once; the top ten carry over 25%. CDR1 is MNHEY and CDR2 is SVGAGI in the germline V gene. The V and J ends lost 4 bases and 7 bases, in that order; junction bases with no gene match: 7. This CDR3 has 14 amino acids. Sequencing was carried out using peripheral blood. The TCR sequence derives from a human donor in a cohort sampled during active COVID-19. The chain links TRBV6-5 to TRBJ1-1, with 9 positions matching TRBD1. The CDR3 is CASSSSQGAGEAFF. The CDR3 bases are TGTGCCAGCAGTTCATCACAGGGGGCGGGTGAAGCTTTCTTT.